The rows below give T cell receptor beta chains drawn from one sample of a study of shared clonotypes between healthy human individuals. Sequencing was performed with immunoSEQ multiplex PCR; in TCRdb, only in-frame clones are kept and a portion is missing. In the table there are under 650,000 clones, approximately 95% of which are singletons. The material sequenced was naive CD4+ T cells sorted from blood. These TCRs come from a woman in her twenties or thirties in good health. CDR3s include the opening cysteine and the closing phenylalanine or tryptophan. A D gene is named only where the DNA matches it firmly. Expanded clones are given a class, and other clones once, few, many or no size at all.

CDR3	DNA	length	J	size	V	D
CASSKRTGNLLNQPQHF	TGTGCCAGTAGTAAACGGACAGGCAACCTACTAAATCAGCCCCAGCATTTT	17	TRBJ1-5	.	TRBV19	TRBD1
CAISDRTGGDTGELFF	TGTGCCATCAGTGATCGAACAGGGGGTGACACCGGGGAGCTGTTTTTT	16	TRBJ2-2	.	TRBV10-3	TRBD1
CASSLTGGYGYTF	TGTGCCAGCAGTTTGACAGGGGGCTATGGCTACACCTTC	13	TRBJ1-2	.	TRBV28	TRBD1
CASSLQGANTGELFF	TGTGCCAGCAGTCTACAGGGGGCCAACACCGGGGAGCTGTTTTTT	15	TRBJ2-2	.	TRBV2	TRBD1
CASSLWDRGQHGYTF	TGTGCCAGCAGCTTATGGGACAGGGGGCAGCATGGCTACACCTTC	15	TRBJ1-2	.	TRBV11-2	TRBD1
CASSVEGATGNTIYF	TGTGCCAGCAGCGTAGAAGGAGCTACTGGAAACACCATATATTTT	15	TRBJ1-3	.	TRBV9	.
CASSLRAGGVHEQFF	TGTGCCAGCAGCTTAAGGGCGGGAGGGGTGCATGAGCAGTTCTTC	15	TRBJ2-1	.	TRBV7-3	TRBD2
CASSFGTSAYEQYF	TGTGCCAGCAGCTTCGGGACTAGCGCTTACGAGCAGTACTTC	14	TRBJ2-7	.	TRBV7-9	TRBD2
CASSTLANTEAFF	TGTGCCAGTAGTACCTTGGCGAACACTGAAGCTTTCTTT	13	TRBJ1-1	few	TRBV19	.
CASSPGGTGDHNEQFF	TGTGCCAGCAGCCCGGGGGGGACAGGGGACCACAATGAGCAGTTCTTC	16	TRBJ2-1	.	TRBV5-4	TRBD1
CASSSYSGQGGNYEQYF	TGTGCCAGCAGTTCATACAGTGGACAGGGGGGCAACTACGAGCAGTACTTC	17	TRBJ2-7	.	TRBV28	TRBD1
CASSQTVQETQYF	TGCGCCAGCAGCCAAACAGTTCAAGAGACCCAGTACTTC	13	TRBJ2-5	.	TRBV4-1	.
CASSNYRFTLSGANVLTF	TGTGCCAGCAGCAACTATCGGTTCACTCTCTCTGGGGCCAACGTCCTGACTTTC	18	TRBJ2-6	once	TRBV21-1	.
CASSQLRDPYGYTF	TGCGCCAGCAGCCAACTACGGGATCCCTATGGCTACACCTTC	14	TRBJ1-2	.	TRBV4-1	.
CASSPTGDHNYGYTF	TGTGCCAGCAGCCCTACAGGGGATCATAACTATGGCTACACCTTC	15	TRBJ1-2	.	TRBV13	TRBD1
CASRGPGQGRGGANVLTF	TGTGCCAGCAGGGGCCCGGGACAGGGAAGAGGTGGGGCCAACGTCCTGACTTTC	18	TRBJ2-6	.	TRBV5-4	TRBD1
CASSLGGTGANEQFF	TGCGCCAGCAGCTTGGGCGGGACAGGGGCCAATGAGCAGTTCTTC	15	TRBJ2-1	.	TRBV5-1	TRBD1
CASSLAGDVYYEQYF	TGCGCCAGCAGCTTGGCCGGGGACGTCTACTACGAGCAGTACTTC	15	TRBJ2-7	.	TRBV5-1	.
CASSLDGTGGTDEQFF	TGTGCCAGCAGCTTGGATGGGACAGGGGGTACAGATGAGCAGTTCTTC	16	TRBJ2-1	.	TRBV7-9	TRBD1
CASNPTGGGEKLFF	TGTGCCAGCAACCCGACAGGGGGAGGTGAAAAACTGTTTTTT	14	TRBJ1-4	.	TRBV27	TRBD1
CSVEDQGYEQFF	TGCAGCGTTGAAGATCAGGGGTATGAGCAGTTCTTC	12	TRBJ2-1	.	TRBV29-1	.
CASSFLTGELFF	TGTGCCAGCAGTTTTCTCACCGGGGAGCTGTTTTTT	12	TRBJ2-2	.	TRBV6-5	.
CASSRTGVAEQYF	TGCGCCAGCAGCCGGACAGGGGTGGCCGAGCAGTACTTC	13	TRBJ2-7	.	TRBV10-1	TRBD1
CASSPQGQVSYEQYF	TGTGCCAGCTCACCCCAGGGACAGGTCTCCTACGAGCAGTACTTC	15	TRBJ2-7	.	TRBV18	TRBD1
CASSHSGTGSYEQYF	TGCGCCAGCAGCCATTCAGGGACAGGGTCTTATGAGCAGTACTTC	15	TRBJ2-7	.	TRBV5-1	TRBD1
CASSHGKGAKDTEAFF	TGCGCCAGCAGCCACGGAAAGGGGGCCAAGGACACTGAAGCTTTCTTT	16	TRBJ1-1	.	TRBV4-1	TRBD1
CASSPLGEGDYNEQFF	TGTGCCAGCTCACCACTCGGGGAGGGGGACTACAATGAGCAGTTCTTC	16	TRBJ2-1	.	TRBV18	.
CASSPGRLYGYTF	TGTGCCAGCAGCCCCGGACGGCTCTATGGCTACACCTTC	13	TRBJ1-2	.	TRBV7-9	.
CASRNPGTGKFEQYF	TGTGCCAGTCGAAATCCCGGGACAGGGAAATTCGAGCAGTACTTC	15	TRBJ2-7	.	TRBV11-2	TRBD1
CASSQVWSGRPTGELFF	TGCGCCAGCAGCCAAGTTTGGAGCGGGAGACCCACCGGGGAGCTGTTTTTT	17	TRBJ2-2	.	TRBV4-1	TRBD2
CASSRPGLEGSNEQFF	TGTGCCAGCAGCCGACCGGGACTAGAGGGGTCCAATGAGCAGTTCTTC	16	TRBJ2-1	.	TRBV4-2	TRBD2
CASSESSPNTGELFF	TGCGCCAGCAGTGAGTCAAGCCCGAACACCGGGGAGCTGTTTTTT	15	TRBJ2-2	.	TRBV10-1	.
CASSFGNQPQHF	TGTGCCAGCAGCTTCGGCAATCAGCCCCAGCATTTT	12	TRBJ1-5	few	TRBV5-4	.
CASSPSGRAVKTQYF	TGTGCCAGCAGCCCTAGCGGGAGGGCAGTTAAGACCCAGTACTTC	15	TRBJ2-5	.	TRBV27	TRBD2
CASSSGPGLAGNEQFF	TGTGCCAGTAGTTCAGGTCCGGGACTAGCGGGTAATGAGCAGTTCTTC	16	TRBJ2-1	once	TRBV19	TRBD2
CASSLVGRAGDTQYF	TGCGCCAGCAGCTTGGTCGGGAGGGCGGGGGATACGCAGTATTTT	15	TRBJ2-3	.	TRBV5-1	TRBD2
CASSSGTSPTAGELFF	TGTGCCAGCAGCTCAGGGACCTCTCCCACCGCCGGGGAGCTGTTTTTT	16	TRBJ2-2	.	TRBV7-9	.
CSASWGNTIYF	TGCAGTGCTAGTTGGGGAAACACCATATATTTT	11	TRBJ1-3	.	TRBV20-1	.
CASSISGMEQFF	TGCGCCAGCAGCATATCAGGGATGGAGCAGTTCTTC	12	TRBJ2-1	.	TRBV5-1	.
CASSLATSGEQFF	TGTGCCAGCAGTTTGGCCACTAGCGGGGAGCAGTTCTTC	13	TRBJ2-1	.	TRBV5-4	TRBD2
CASGLGPSYEQYF	TGTGCCAGCGGCCTAGGGCCCTCCTACGAGCAGTACTTC	13	TRBJ2-7	.	TRBV25-1	.
CASSSTGQGAGGAFF	TGTGCCAGCAGCTCCACCGGACAGGGGGCGGGTGGGGCTTTCTTT	15	TRBJ1-1	.	TRBV5-5	TRBD1
CAISDTAGEQYF	TGTGCCATCAGTGATACAGCGGGGGAGCAGTACTTC	12	TRBJ2-7	few	TRBV10-3	TRBD2
CAWATGTGRQTQYF	TGTGCCTGGGCTACCGGGACAGGGCGGCAGACCCAGTACTTC	14	TRBJ2-5	.	TRBV30	TRBD1